Listed here are 18 T cell receptor beta chains from one sample, sequenced in a study of T-cell memory formation after mild COVID-19. MiXCR, run by TCRdb on the 5' RACE reads, gives a single entry per CDR3 protein. The top ten clones hold about 12% of a sample with 50,000 or so distinct CDR3 sequences, approximately 9% of them seen once. Specimen: PBMCs or a T cell subset sorted from them (not recorded which). The receptor source for this set is an adult woman who had mild COVID-19 (a few samples of this study predate the infection). Cell type and time point are not known.

This clonotype has a handful of counts. V is TRBV5-1 and J is TRBJ2-1; 7 nucleotides line up with TRBD2. V lost 5 bases to trimming and J lost 4 bases; unmatched junction nucleotides: 6. The germline V gene has CDR1 SGHRS and CDR2 YFSETQ. This CDR3 comprises 14 residues. The CDR3 coding sequence is TGCGCCAGCAGGGCGGGGGAGACTTACAATGAGCAGTTCTTC. It specifies CASRAGETYNEQFF.

The rearrangement uses TRBV7-2 and TRBJ1-5, with D maybe TRBD1 (5 bases). The CDR3 totals 14 residues. Germline lookup yields CDR1 SGHTA and CDR2 FQGNSA. V gave up 2 bases and J gave up 4 bases, with 9 bases separating them. CDR3 bases: TGTGCCAGCAGCTTAACGGACATAAATCAGCCCCAGCATTTT. Translation: CASSLTDINQPQHF.

This clonotype was picked up many times. The genes are TRBV5-1 and TRBJ2-5, with unresolved D. The CDR3 sequence is 11 residues long. Germline-derived CDR1 and CDR2 are SGHRS and YFSETQ. V dropped 4 bases and J dropped 2 bases, with 3 bases sitting between them. Written as DNA, the CDR3 is TGCGCCAGCAGCATTCAAGAGACCCAGTACTTC. Encoded protein: CASSIQETQYF.

The chain employs TRBV5-1 and TRBJ1-1; D is possibly TRBD1 (5 bases). The V gene lost 4 bases and the J gene lost 4 bases, with 14 bases spanning the gap. The CDR3 is made up of 14 amino acids. Germline CDR1 reads SGHRS; CDR2 reads YFSETQ. The CDR3 reads CASSPGPGGTEAFF. In nucleotides, the CDR3 is TGCGCCAGCAGCCCCGGTCCGGGGGGCACTGAAGCTTTCTTT.

This chain connects TRBV4-1 to TRBJ2-2; the D gene is possibly TRBD2 (6 bases). V shed 4 bases and J shed 5 bases, with 17 bases lying between them. CDR3 length equals 16 residues. CDR1 MGHRA and CDR2 YSYEKL come from the germline V gene. For the CDR3, the DNA is TGCGCCAGCAGCCCGGGACTCCGTCCCTCGACCGGGGAGCTGTTTTTT. This encodes CASSPGLRPSTGELFF.

This clonotype was recorded a few times. The rearrangement links TRBV4-1 to TRBJ2-1; no firm D call. The germline CDR1 and CDR2 sequences are MGHRA and YSYEKL. Trimming left V 1 base short and J 5 bases short, with 6 bases between. CDR3 length: 13 residues. The CDR3 spells CASSQGTNNEQFF. The CDR3 DNA reads TGCGCCAGCAGCCAAGGAACAAACAATGAGCAGTTCTTC.

This clonotype was observed a handful of times. In DNA, the CDR3 is TGCGCCAGCAGCCAAGATTGGCAGGGGGGAACTGAAGCTTTCTTT. It codes for CASSQDWQGGTEAFF. This chain connects TRBV4-3 to TRBJ1-1; TRBD1 matches at 7 bases. This CDR3 comprises 15 residues. Unmatched junction bases numbered 6, after V lost 0 bases and J lost 5 bases. Germline CDR1 and CDR2: LGHNA and YSLEER.

This clonotype appeared many times. The J gene is TRBJ2-2, the V gene TRBV9; D is undetermined. The CDR3 has 12 amino acids. Looked up from germline, CDR1 is SGDLS and CDR2 is YYNGEE. The germline V and J ends were trimmed by 0 bases and 3 bases, with 0 bases remaining between them. This CDR3 is CASSVDTGELFF. As DNA, the CDR3 is TGTGCCAGCAGCGTAGACACCGGGGAGCTGTTTTTT.

This clonotype was seen a handful of times. The gene calls are TRBV20-1 and TRBJ1-2; D is perhaps TRBD1 (5 bases). Between the trimmed V and J ends, which lost 8 bases and 4 bases, there was a span of 17 bases. The CDR3 totals 13 residues. CDR1 DFQATT and CDR2 SNEGSKA come from the germline V gene (reference sequence). CDR3 coding DNA: TGCAGTTCCAATTCTGGGGGGACCTATGGCTACACCTTC. Translated: CSSNSGGTYGYTF.

The rearrangement uses TRBV6-2 or TRBV6-3 and TRBJ2-1; TRBD2 matches 9 bases. This CDR3 is 18 amino acids long. V gave up 6 bases and J gave up 7 bases; unmatched junction bases: 19. CDR1 MNHEY and CDR2 SVGEGT come from the germline V gene. The CDR3 DNA is TGTGCCAGCAGGCCGACTAGATTACTAGCGGGTCAGGGGAATGAGCAGTTCTTC. It is translated as CASRPTRLLAGQGNEQFF.

This clonotype was observed at least ten times. This rearrangement joins TRBV28 to TRBJ2-4, with D possibly TRBD1 on 5 matching bases. CDR1 and CDR2 from the germline V gene are MDHEN and SYDVKM. Deletions cut 7 bases from V and 6 bases from J, with 13 bases between. The length of the CDR3 is 13 residues. This CDR3 reads CASKGASGNIQYF. The CDR3 bases are TGTGCCAGCAAAGGGGCCTCTGGAAACATTCAGTACTTC.

This clonotype turned up a few times. The gene calls are TRBV12-3 or TRBV12-4 and TRBJ1-2; D not resolved. The CDR3 covers 15 residues. V was shortened by 5 bases and J by 4 bases, with 17 bases between the two germline ends. The CDR3 spells CASSNTEVALYGYTF. CDR3 bases: TGTGCCAGCAGTAACACAGAAGTTGCCCTCTATGGCTACACCTTC.

Only a few counts were recorded for this clonotype. The chain has TRBV12-3 or TRBV12-4 and TRBJ1-1; TRBD1 matches at 7 bases. Trimming at V came to 6 bases and at J to 0 bases, leaving 4 bases not matched to a gene. CDR3 length equals 14 residues. CDR3 residues: CASRKTGVNTEAFF. CDR3 coding DNA: TGTGCCAGCAGAAAAACAGGGGTGAACACTGAAGCTTTCTTT.

This clonotype was seen a few times. The rearrangement joins TRBV7-9 to TRBJ1-2; 7 bases are shared with TRBD1. V lost 5 bases to trimming and J lost 5 bases; unmatched junction nucleotides: 11. Germline loops: CDR1 SEHNR, CDR2 FQNEAQ (reference sequence). The CDR3 totals 15 residues. The CDR3 reads CASSKTGEFPYGYTF. The CDR3, as DNA: TGTGCCAGCAGCAAAACAGGGGAATTCCCTTATGGCTACACCTTC.

This clonotype was counted ten times or more. The rearrangement uses TRBV20-1 and TRBJ1-1; 12 nucleotides match TRBD1. CDR3 size: 16 residues. The germline gives CDR1 DFQATT, CDR2 SNEGSKA (reference sequence). The CDR3 loop reads CRVVGQGAPSGAEAFF. The CDR3 coding sequence is TGCAGAGTGGTGGGACAGGGGGCCCCTTCGGGTGCTGAAGCTTTCTTT.

This clonotype was detected only a few times. The chain combines TRBV6-2 or TRBV6-3 with TRBJ2-1; weak D call: TRBD2 (5 bases). Germline loops: CDR1 MNHEY, CDR2 SVGEGT. The germline V and J ends were trimmed by 5 bases and 0 bases, with 14 bases remaining between them. The CDR3 contains 16 residues. The CDR3 DNA is TGTGCCAGCAGTCGCGTAGGACTGAGCTCCTACAATGAGCAGTTCTTC. This sequence encodes CASSRVGLSSYNEQFF.

Many counts were recorded for this clonotype. The chain couples TRBV12-3 or TRBV12-4 to TRBJ2-1; D is undetermined. Trimming pared 0 bases from V and 2 bases from J, leaving 14 bases between. The CDR3 spans 17 residues. Here the CDR3 DNA reads TGTGCCAGCAGTTTAGCTGTTCTGTGGGCTACCTACAATGAGCAGTTCTTC. Protein product: CASSLAVLWATYNEQFF.

This clonotype was found a few times. V and J are TRBV20-1 and TRBJ2-5; 11 positions match TRBD1. Trimming took 6 bases from V and 6 from J; bases not matched to a gene: 6. The CDR3 is 13 amino acids. Germline CDR1 and CDR2: DFQATT and SNEGSKA (reference sequence). CDR3 sequence reads: CSALDRGRKTQYF. In DNA form, the CDR3 reads TGCAGTGCCCTGGACAGGGGGCGAAAGACCCAGTACTTC.